Listed here are 4 T cell receptor beta chains from one sample, sequenced in a study of blood T cell repertoires in COVID-19. Method: immunoSEQ multiplex PCR; TCRdb's copy keeps in-frame clones and lacks some. The sample holds 90,000 to 110,000 clones, approximately 76% seen once. Sequencing was carried out using peripheral blood. Every receptor here comes from a woman in her sixties or seventies with acute or convalescent COVID-19.

The chain couples TRBV25-1 to TRBJ2-7; 8 nucleotides match TRBD2. V lost 2 bases, J lost 6 bases, and 6 bases stayed unmatched. This CDR3 contains 14 residues. The germline V gene encodes CDR1 MGHDK and CDR2 SYGVNS. CDR3 nucleotide sequence: TGTGCCAGCAGTGAACGCGGGGGGAACCGCGAGCAGTACTTC. It translates to CASSERGGNREQYF.

The J gene is TRBJ2-1, the V gene TRBV2, with D possibly being TRBD1 (5 bases). Germline V gene lookup returns CDR1 SNHLY and CDR2 FYNNEI. Trimming shortened V by 6 bases and J by 10 bases, and 13 bases separated the two germline ends. The CDR3 consists of 12 residues. The CDR3 DNA follows: TGTGCCAGCAGGGCTCAGGGCCGGGAGCAGTTCTTC. This translates into CASRAQGREQFF. Looking up the rest from reference TRBV2 and TRBJ2-1 gives the full variable domain: EPEVTQTPSHQVTQMGQEVILRCVPISNHLYFYWYRQILGQKVEFLVSFYNNEISEKSEIFDDQFSVERPDGSNFTLKIRSTKLEDSAMYFCASRAQGREQFFGPGTRLTVL.

This clone was seen a few times. CDR3 residues: CASSYWGLEETQYF. DNA for the CDR3: TGTGCCAGCAGTTATTGGGGACTTGAAGAGACCCAGTACTTC. The chain recombines TRBV6-6 with TRBJ2-5; a weak D match, TRBD2 (6 bases). Per germline, CDR1 MNHNY and CDR2 SVGAGI (reference sequence). The V gene lost 3 bases and the J gene lost 3 bases, with 11 bases spanning the gap. The CDR3 extends over 14 amino acids.

The chain has TRBV27 and TRBJ2-7; D possibly corresponds to TRBD2 (6 bases). The ends were cut back, 0 bases at V and 4 bases at J, with 10 bases in the middle. The CDR3 runs to 14 residues. Germline CDR1 reads MNHEY; CDR2 reads SMNVEV (reference sequence). CDR3 nucleotide sequence: TGTGCCAGCAGTTTATCCGACGGGGGTTACGAGCAGTACTTC. Translated: CASSLSDGGYEQYF.